This is a list of T cell receptor beta chains from one sample in a study of blood T cell repertoires in COVID-19. TCRdb's copy holds only in-frame clones and misses some; the assay was immunoSEQ multiplex PCR. Of around 110,000 clones listed, 84% are singletons. Material for sequencing was peripheral blood. These receptors were obtained from a human donor in a cohort sampled during active COVID-19. CDR3s include the opening cysteine and the closing phenylalanine or tryptophan. D genes are given only for firm matches. The size entry is marked missing in some rows and otherwise reads once, few, many or a size class.

>TRBJ2-1|TRBD1|TRBV5-1|NA
TGCGCCAGCAGATCTGGGACAGGAAATGAGCAGTTCTTC
CASRSGTGNEQFF
>TRBJ2-1|NA|TRBV12-3/TRBV12-4|NA
TGTGCCAGCAGTTTAGGCGGTACTGAGCAGTTCTTC
CASSLGGTEQFF
>TRBJ2-7|TRBD1|TRBV10-3|NA
TGTGCCATCAGTGAGTCGAGTGGGACAGGGTTCAACGAGCAGTACTTC
CAISESSGTGFNEQYF
>TRBJ2-1|NA|TRBV2|NA
TGTGCCAGCAGTGCCGGGACACCTCGGCCTGAGCAGTTCTTC
CASSAGTPRPEQFF
>TRBJ2-3|TRBD2|TRBV7-9|NA
TGTGCCAGCAGCGCAATGTGGGGGGAGCGGGGTGATACGCAGTATTTT
CASSAMWGERGDTQYF
>TRBJ2-7|TRBD1|TRBV9|NA
TGTGCCAGCAGCGAGGGACAGGATCCTCTCTACGAGCAGTACTTC
CASSEGQDPLYEQYF
>TRBJ2-7|TRBD2|TRBV9|NA
TGTGCCAGCAGCGTTGGACTAGCGGGCCCCTACGAGCAGTACTTC
CASSVGLAGPYEQYF
>TRBJ2-7|TRBD2|TRBV3-1/TRBV3-2|NA
TGTGCCAGCAGCCTGGGACTAGCGCCTGCCTACGAGCAGTACTTC
CASSLGLAPAYEQYF
>TRBJ2-1|NA|TRBV18|NA
TGTGCCAGCTCACCCCCGCAGGGGCAGATAGTCTACAATGAGCAGTTCTTC
CASSPPQGQIVYNEQFF
>TRBJ1-1|NA|TRBV7-8|once
TGTGCCAGCAGCCCCACGGGGCTTGGGGGCTCCGAAGCTTTCTTT
CASSPTGLGGSEAFF
>TRBJ1-1|NA|TRBV29-1|NA
NA
CSVGQGTTFF
>TRBJ1-6|TRBD1|TRBV14|NA
TGTGCCAGCAGCCGATTTACGGGACAGGGGTATTCACCCCTCCACTTT
CASSRFTGQGYSPLHF
>TRBJ2-1|TRBD2|TRBV5-4|NA
TGTGCCAGCAGCACGGGACTAGCGGGAGTGAATGAGCAGTTCTTC
CASSTGLAGVNEQFF
>TRBJ2-5|TRBD1|TRBV5-1|NA
TGCGCCAGCAGTCAAGACAGGGGGCGGGAGACCCAGTACTTC
CASSQDRGRETQYF
>TRBJ2-5|TRBD2|TRBV9|NA
TGTGCCAGCAGCGCTACTAGCGGACAAGAGACCCAGTACTTC
CASSATSGQETQYF
>TRBJ1-2|NA|TRBV4-1|once
TGCGCCAGCAGCCAGCTGCACCTGGCCCCAGGGAGGTATGGCTACACCTTC
CASSQLHLAPGRYGYTF
>TRBJ2-2|NA|TRBV10-3|NA
TGTGCCATCAGTGAACAGGGTACCGGGGAGCTGTTTTTT
CAISEQGTGELFF
>TRBJ2-1|TRBD1|TRBV20-1|NA
TGCAGTGCTACAGGGGGCGGGGAGCAGTTCTTC
CSATGGGEQFF
>TRBJ1-1|NA|TRBV30|NA
TGTGCCTGGAGTCCCGGACTACTTCCCCGTGAAGCTTTCTTT
CAWSPGLLPREAFF
>TRBJ2-4|NA|TRBV6-6|NA
TGTGCCAGCAGTTCGACAGGAGTTGCCAAAAACATTCAGTACTTC
CASSSTGVAKNIQYF
>TRBJ2-6|NA|TRBV19|few
TGTCACACGAGGGTCTCTGGGGCCAACGTCCTGACTTTC
CHTRVSGANVLTF
>TRBJ1-5|TRBD1|TRBV19|NA
TGTGCCAGTAGTATAAATTTAGGGACAGGAGTTCGGAGCAATCAGCCCCAGCATTTT
CASSINLGTGVRSNQPQHF
>TRBJ2-1|NA|TRBV6-5|NA
TGTGCCAGCAGGAAAAGTCGGGAGCAGTTCTTC
CASRKSREQFF
>TRBJ2-7|NA|TRBV20-1|NA
TGCAGTGCTAGTGGGACTGGCCAAAGCTACGAGCAGTACTTC
CSASGTGQSYEQYF
>TRBJ1-2|TRBD1|TRBV19|NA
TGTGCCAGTATTGGACAGGACTATGGCTACACCTTC
CASIGQDYGYTF
>TRBJ2-3|TRBD2|TRBV24-1|NA
TGTGCCACCAGTGATGACGGGACTAGCGGTAGTAGCACAGATACGCAGTATTTT
CATSDDGTSGSSTDTQYF
>TRBJ1-1|NA|TRBV6-8|once
TGTGGAAAACAGAGTGTTGAAGCTTTCTTT
CGKQSVEAFF
>TRBJ1-5|NA|TRBV6-2/TRBV6-3|NA
TGTGCCAGCAGTGGTCGACAAGGCAATCAGCCCCAGCATTTT
CASSGRQGNQPQHF
>TRBJ2-3|NA|TRBV5-4|NA
TGTGCCAGCACCCCCCAGGGAATCACAGATACGCAGTATTTT
CASTPQGITDTQYF
>TRBJ2-3|NA|TRBV4-1|NA
TGCGCCAGCAGCCAAGAGGGGGCTGGCCCAGATACGCAGTATTTT
CASSQEGAGPDTQYF
>TRBJ2-2|NA|TRBV5-4|NA
TGTGCCAGCAGCCCTTTGGGGCCGGGGAACACCGGGGAGCTGTTTTTT
CASSPLGPGNTGELFF
>TRBJ1-2|TRBD1|TRBV27|NA
TGTGCCAGCAGGGGACAGGATGACTATGGCTACACCTTC
CASRGQDDYGYTF
>TRBJ1-5|TRBD1|TRBV7-9|NA
TGTGCCAGCAGCCTCCGGGGGACAGGGGACCAGCCCCAGCATTTT
CASSLRGTGDQPQHF
>TRBJ1-6|NA|TRBV2|NA
TGTGCCAGCAGACAGGGATTCTATAATTCACCCCTCCACTTT
CASRQGFYNSPLHF
>TRBJ1-5|NA|TRBV9|few
TGTGCCAGCAGCGTAGGGGGCAGCTACAATCAGCCCCAGCATTTT
CASSVGGSYNQPQHF
>TRBJ2-4|NA|TRBV5-6|NA
TGTGCCAGCAGCATGATAGGGCAGGGAGCCAAAAACATTCAGTACTTC
CASSMIGQGAKNIQYF
>TRBJ2-5|TRBD2|TRBV5-1|NA
TGCGCCAGCAGCTTGGGACTAGCCATCGGCTACCAAGAGACCCAGTACTTC
CASSLGLAIGYQETQYF